Below are 31 T cell receptor beta chains sequenced from a single sample in a study of spatial heterogeneity in lung cancer. Using its own MiXCR run on the 5' RACE reads, TCRdb lists one record per CDR3 protein. The data show tens of thousands of distinct CDR3 sequences, with about 5% seen just once and over 30% held by the top ten. Time point described: sample taken at primary tumor resection. Specimen: PBMCs, collected at surgery. These receptor sequences come from a male donor with early-stage non-small cell lung cancer.

This clonotype was seen at least ten times. The chain has TRBV20-1 and TRBJ1-4; D call uncertain. V dropped 6 bases and J dropped 7 bases, with 15 bases sitting between them. The CDR3 contains 13 residues. Germline-derived CDR1 and CDR2 are DFQATT and SNEGSKA (reference sequence). CDR3: CSARESPSEKLFF. The CDR3 DNA follows: TGCAGTGCAAGGGAGAGCCCTAGTGAAAAACTGTTTTTT.

This clonotype was seen ten or more times. The chain has TRBV7-2 and TRBJ1-4; D not resolved. Trimming took off 5 bases at V and 2 bases at J, with 9 bases between the two ends. The CDR3 is 14 residues long. Germline loops: CDR1 SGHTA, CDR2 FQGNSA. This CDR3 is CASSQGNTNEKLFF. CDR3 nucleotide sequence: TGTGCCAGCAGCCAAGGGAACACTAATGAAAAACTGTTTTTT.

V usage is TRBV6-6 and J usage is TRBJ2-7, with 9 bases fitting TRBD2. This CDR3 has 13 amino acids. The J segment lost 6 bases and the V segment lost 4 bases, leaving 4 bases of the junction unmatched. Per the germline V gene, CDR1 is MNHNY and CDR2 is SVGAGI (reference sequence). The chain's CDR3 is CASSSSGILEQYF. CDR3 in DNA: TGTGCCAGCAGTTCTAGCGGGATCCTCGAGCAGTACTTC.

A word on this clonotype: A read error may be the cause here, since a much bigger clone is one base away. The rearrangement uses TRBV5-1 and TRBJ2-7, with TRBD2 matching 13 bases. The CDR3 is 14 residues long. CDR1 and CDR2 (germline): SGHRS, YFSETQ. CDR3 in DNA: TGCACCAGCAGCTGGACTAGCGGGAGCTACGAGCAGTACTTC. It codes for CTSSWTSGSYEQYF.

Many counts were recorded for this clonotype. The V gene is TRBV12-3 or TRBV12-4, the J gene TRBJ1-6; 9 bases fit TRBD1. The trim removed 5 bases at V and 6 bases at J, leaving 5 bases unmatched. The CDR3 extends over 15 amino acids. In nucleotides, the CDR3 is TGTGCCAGCAGTCCCGGGACAGGGCCTAATTCACCCCTCCACTTT. Its translation is CASSPGTGPNSPLHF.

This clonotype has a count of ten or more. The chain links TRBV9 to TRBJ2-1; D not resolved. Germline V gene sequence: CDR1 SGDLS, CDR2 YYNGEE. This CDR3 spans 13 amino acids. The germline V and J ends were trimmed by 0 bases and 6 bases, with 7 bases remaining between them. CDR3 bases: TGTGCCAGCAGCGTAGACCTAGTCAATGAGCAGTTCTTC. Amino acid sequence: CASSVDLVNEQFF.

The chain uses TRBV6-2 or TRBV6-3 and TRBJ2-2; 11 bases map to TRBD2. With 4 bases clipped from V and 4 bases from J, the junction kept 5 bases outside the gene matches. The CDR3 totals 16 residues. CDR1 is MNHEY and CDR2 is SVGEGT in the germline V gene. The CDR3 loop reads CASSFFTSGGTGELFF. DNA for the CDR3: TGTGCCAGCAGTTTCTTTACTAGCGGGGGCACCGGGGAGCTGTTTTTT.

This clonotype was seen only once. The rearrangement uses TRBV6-2 or TRBV6-3 and TRBJ1-2; 7 positions agree with TRBD1. The CDR3 length is 15 residues. Germline-derived CDR1 and CDR2 are MNHEY and SVGEGT. J lost 9 bases, V lost 5 bases, and 15 bases had no gene match. The CDR3 loop is CASSDPPGQRMRYTF. In DNA, the CDR3 is TGTGCCAGCAGTGACCCTCCGGGACAGAGAATGCGCTACACCTTC.

In its sample, this clonotype was seen many times. The chain joins TRBV7-8 to TRBJ2-1; TRBD2 is a possible D gene (7 bases). CDR1 is SGHVS and CDR2 is FQNEAQ in the germline V gene. Trimming took off 6 bases at V and 8 bases at J, with 23 bases between the two ends. The CDR3 has 16 amino acids. CDR3 amino acids: CASRSPFRGASYEQFF. In DNA form, the CDR3 reads TGTGCCAGCAGATCACCTTTCCGGGGGGCCAGTTATGAGCAGTTCTTC. Together with reference TRBV7-8 and TRBJ2-1, the CDR3 gives the full variable domain: GAGVSQSPRYKVAKRGQDVALRCDPISGHVSLFWYQQALGQGPEFLTYFQNEAQLDKSGLPSDRFFAERPEGSVSTLKIQRTQQEDSAVYLCASRSPFRGASYEQFFGPGTRLTVL.

This clonotype turned up a few times. In nucleotides, the CDR3 is TGCAGTGCTAGCGGGACAGGGAACGAAAAACTGTTTTTT. Protein product: CSASGTGNEKLFF. The chain has TRBV20-1 and TRBJ1-4; 9 bases map to TRBD1. Looked up from germline, CDR1 is DFQATT and CDR2 is SNEGSKA (reference sequence). V trimming: 3 bases; J trimming: 8 bases; junction bases outside the gene matches: 4. The CDR3 has 13 amino acids.

This clonotype was recorded a few times. The rearrangement uses TRBV24-1 and TRBJ1-2; D remains ambiguous. In germline, CDR1 is KGHDR, CDR2 SFDVKD. CDR3 length: 12 amino acids. The V end was cut by 4 bases, the J end by 6 bases, with 8 bases between. This CDR3 reads CATSDPWNGYTF. DNA of the CDR3: TGTGCCACCAGTGACCCCTGGAATGGCTACACCTTC.

This clonotype was seen many times. The chain has TRBV2 and TRBJ1-6, with D possibly TRBD1 on 5 matching bases. CDR3 length: 15 residues. Germline-derived CDR1 and CDR2 are SNHLY and FYNNEI. Trimming stripped 5 bases from V and 6 bases from J, with 14 bases between. The CDR3 is CASSSPGGVNSPLHF. Written as DNA, the CDR3 is TGTGCCAGCAGTTCACCGGGGGGGGTTAATTCACCCCTCCACTTT.

This clonotype was picked up many times. The chain is built from TRBV7-2 and TRBJ2-1; 13 bases align to TRBD2. The germline V gene encodes CDR1 SGHTA and CDR2 FQGNSA. V lost 5 bases, J lost 12 bases, and 10 bases stayed unmatched. This CDR3 is built from 15 residues. The CDR3 nucleotides read TGTGCCAGCAGCGGTCTGGGACTAGCGGGGAGAGGGCAGTTCTTC. This translates into CASSGLGLAGRGQFF.

At least ten counts were recorded for this clonotype. The chain employs TRBV7-2 and TRBJ2-1; D is unclear. Germline V gene lookup returns CDR1 SGHTA and CDR2 FQGNSA. V gave up 6 bases and J gave up 0 bases, with 9 bases separating them. This CDR3 region has 14 residues. The CDR3, as DNA: TGTGCCAGCAGTCGAGCCAGCTCCTACAATGAGCAGTTCTTC. Its translation is CASSRASSYNEQFF.

V usage is TRBV11-2 and J usage is TRBJ2-3, with 9 bases lining up with TRBD2. The CDR3 covers 16 residues. V was pared by 1 base and J by 3 bases, with 5 bases of the junction left unmatched. Looked up from germline, CDR1 is SGHAT and CDR2 is FQNNGV. CDR3 amino acids: CASSLGGRAPTDTQYF. The CDR3 DNA is TGTGCCAGCAGCTTAGGCGGGAGGGCCCCAACAGATACGCAGTATTTT.

This clonotype was picked up a small number of times. The chain is built from TRBV20-1 and TRBJ1-2, with TRBD1 as a possible D gene (5 bases). CDR1 and CDR2 (germline): DFQATT, SNEGSKA (reference sequence). CDR3 size: 13 residues. V was shortened by 4 bases and J by 1 base, with 10 bases between the two germline ends. The CDR3 nucleotides are TGCAGTGCTATTGACAGAGTTAACTATGGCTACACCTTC. This sequence encodes CSAIDRVNYGYTF.

This clonotype was recorded at least ten times. The rearrangement uses TRBV11-1 and TRBJ2-6; either TRBD1 or TRBD2 may fit D (5 bases each). The germline gives CDR1 SGHAT, CDR2 FQDESV (reference sequence). V lost 10 bases, J lost 1 base, and 11 bases lay in between. The CDR3 contains 14 residues. CDR3 sequence (DNA): TGTGCCACCACTAGGGGTTCTGGGGCCAACGTCCTGACTTTC. Translating it yields CATTRGSGANVLTF.

This clonotype was recorded many times. This chain joins TRBV6-2 or TRBV6-3 and TRBJ2-3; a possible D gene is TRBD1 (6 bases). V dropped 6 bases and J dropped 6 bases, with 16 bases sitting between them. The germline V gene encodes CDR1 MNHEY and CDR2 SVGEGT. The length of the CDR3 is 14 residues. DNA for the CDR3: TGTGCCAGCAGCCGTCGGACAGAAGCCGATACGCAGTATTTT. This encodes CASSRRTEADTQYF.

Many counts were recorded for this clonotype. J is TRBJ2-3 and V is TRBV7-6; 9 bases agree with TRBD2. Germline-derived CDR1 and CDR2 are SGHVS and FNYEAQ. The CDR3 length is 16 residues. The trim removed 3 bases at V and 6 bases at J, leaving 10 bases unmatched. The CDR3 loop reads CASSLLAGKGRDTQYF. The CDR3 DNA reads TGTGCCAGCAGCTTGCTAGCGGGGAAAGGGAGGGATACGCAGTATTTT.

In its sample, this clonotype was seen a few times. The V call is TRBV19, the J call TRBJ1-6; D possibly corresponds to TRBD1 (6 bases). The CDR3 length is 14 residues. The V end lost 9 bases, the J end lost 0 bases, and 9 bases lay between the germline ends. Germline V gives CDR1 LNHDA, CDR2 SQIVND (reference sequence). CDR3 bases: TGTGCCAGCTCGGACAGCTCCTATAATTCACCCCTCCACTTT. Translation gives CASSDSSYNSPLHF.

For the CDR3, the DNA is TGTGCCAGCAGTTACGGAGGACAGGACTACGAGCAGTACTTC. The encoded protein is CASSYGGQDYEQYF. J is TRBJ2-7 and V is TRBV6-5; TRBD1 matches at 7 bases. The CDR3 loop spans 14 amino acids. V gave up 2 bases and J gave up 3 bases; unmatched junction bases: 4. Germline CDR1 and CDR2: MNHEY and SVGAGI.

This clonotype was seen only a few times. The chain employs TRBV6-4 and TRBJ1-1, with 7 bases matching TRBD1. V shed 6 bases and J 3 bases; nucleotides not matched to a gene: 4. Germline V gives CDR1 MRHNA, CDR2 SNTAGT. The CDR3 sequence is 13 residues long. Written as DNA, the CDR3 is TGTGCCAGCAGCCGGGACAGAGACACTGAAGCTTTCTTT. This sequence encodes CASSRDRDTEAFF.

In this sample, this clonotype turned up many times. J is TRBJ2-1 and V is TRBV29-1, with a tentative D call TRBD1 (6 bases). The CDR3 is 17 amino acids. Trimming left V 4 bases short and J 5 bases short, with 24 bases between. From germline, CDR1 is SQVTM and CDR2 ANQGSEA. The CDR3 reads CSVGQWGRVRADNEQFF. CDR3 DNA sequence: TGCAGCGTTGGACAGTGGGGGCGGGTCAGGGCCGACAATGAGCAGTTCTTC.

This clonotype was found many times. The CDR3 reads CAWSENEGSPLHF. As DNA, the CDR3 is TGTGCCTGGAGTGAGAACGAGGGTTCACCCCTCCACTTT. V usage is TRBV30 and J usage is TRBJ1-6, with D unresolved. Trimming cost V 1 base and J 9 bases, with 10 bases left between them. In germline, CDR1 is GTSNPN, CDR2 SVGIG (reference sequence). This CDR3 comprises 13 residues. Drawing the rest from reference TRBV30 and TRBJ1-6, the complete variable domain is SQTIHQWPATLVQPVGSPLSLECTVEGTSNPNLYWYRQAAGRGLQLLFYSVGIGQISSEVPQNLSASRPQDRQFILSSKKLLLSDSGFYLCAWSENEGSPLHFGNGTRLTVT.

This clonotype was observed many times. At one end the junction does not follow the germline gene, possibly because of a read error. V gene TRBV24-1 combines with J gene TRBJ2-1; tentative D call: TRBD1 (7 bases). The CDR3 contains 16 residues. CDR1 and CDR2 (germline): KGHDR, SFDVKD. CDR3 amino acids: CATSEDRWQGEVEVVF. The CDR3, as DNA: TGTGCCACCAGTGAGGATAGGTGGCAGGGGGAGGTGGAGGTCGTCTTC.

This clonotype was seen many times. V gene TRBV7-3 combines with J gene TRBJ2-2, with 15 bases lining up with TRBD2. Losses at the gene ends were 8 bases for V and 7 bases for J; bases not matched to a gene: 8. The V gene's germline CDR1 is SGHTA and CDR2 FQGTGA. This CDR3 contains 16 residues. CDR3 nucleotides: TGTGCCAGCGGACTAGCGGGAGGGCCCTCGGTCGGGGAGCTGTTTTTT. It is translated as CASGLAGGPSVGELFF.

This clonotype was observed many times. This chain links TRBV7-2 with TRBJ1-5; D ambiguous. V gave up 0 bases and J gave up 6 bases, with 6 bases separating them. Germline V gene lookup returns CDR1 SGHTA and CDR2 FQGNSA. This CDR3 has 13 amino acids. The DNA of the CDR3 is TGTGCCAGCAGCTTAGCAACCGTTCAGCCCCAGCATTTT. Translation gives CASSLATVQPQHF.

This clonotype came up a few times. J is TRBJ1-5 and V is TRBV20-1, with no clear D. With 3 bases removed from V and 3 bases from J, the gap between germline ends came to 15 bases. Germline CDR1 reads DFQATT; CDR2 reads SNEGSKA (reference sequence). The CDR3 has 15 amino acids. CDR3 nucleotides: TGCAGTGCTAGCTGGAGAGGGAGTTTCAATCAGCCCCAGCATTTT. Amino acid sequence: CSASWRGSFNQPQHF.

This clonotype has at least ten counts. The chain is built from TRBV7-2 and TRBJ1-5; possible D gene TRBD1, 6 bases. This CDR3 is 15 amino acids long. Germline CDR1 is SGHTA and CDR2 is FQGNSA. V was cut by 5 bases and J by 4 bases, with 15 bases left in between. CDR3 protein: CASSLNRVLNQPQHF. In DNA, the CDR3 is TGTGCCAGCAGCCTCAACAGGGTTCTGAATCAGCCCCAGCATTTT.

The rearrangement links TRBV27 to TRBJ1-6, with no clear D. Trimming stripped 5 bases from V and 0 bases from J, with 11 bases between. Per the germline V gene, CDR1 is MNHEY and CDR2 is SMNVEV (reference sequence). The CDR3 contains 16 residues. The CDR3 sequence is CASSPRASSYNSPLHF. The CDR3 bases are TGTGCCAGCAGTCCCCGGGCGAGCTCCTATAATTCACCCCTCCACTTT.

This clonotype was seen many times. This chain connects TRBV7-2 to TRBJ2-2; 11 bases are shared with TRBD2. Germline V gene lookup returns CDR1 SGHTA and CDR2 FQGNSA. The CDR3 length is 16 residues. The V segment lost 5 bases and the J segment 7 bases; nucleotides outside the gene matches: 9. The CDR3 DNA follows: TGTGCCAGCAGCCCGCGGCTAGCGGGAGGTATCGGGGAGCTGTTTTTT. It encodes CASSPRLAGGIGELFF. The whole variable domain, filled in from reference TRBV7-2 and TRBJ2-2, reads GAGVSQSPSNKVTEKGKDVELRCDPISGHTALYWYRQSLGQGLEFLIYFQGNSAPDKSGLPSDRFSAERTGGSVSTLTIQRTQQEDSAVYLCASSPRLAGGIGELFFGEGSRLTVL.